What follows are 21 T cell receptor beta chains derived from one specimen sequenced in a study of shared clonotypes between healthy human individuals (dated by TCRdb to 2019 to 2021). Receptor libraries were prepared by the immunoSEQ multiplex PCR assay. What TCRdb holds here is the immuneACCESS table cut down to in-frame rearrangements. Part of the clones is not present; checked against another copy, under half of the missing clones reflect an unresolved V gene, and the others are unexplained. The sample data list roughly 640,000 clones, and 74% of these were observed just once. The top ten constitute approximately 1.8% of the sample. Material: memory CD4+ T cells sorted from blood. Per the publication, the cell subset or site label means: CD45RA-negative fraction. Every receptor here comes from a woman younger than 45 in good health.

This chain uses TRBV4-1 with TRBJ2-4, with D perhaps TRBD1 (6 bases). Trimming pared 1 base from V and 3 bases from J, leaving 16 bases between. The CDR3 sequence is 17 residues long. Germline loops: CDR1 MGHRA, CDR2 YSYEKL. The CDR3 coding sequence is TGCGCCAGCAGCCAAGGGAATCAGGGGTTGGTCAAAAACATTCAGTACTTC. Its translation: CASSQGNQGLVKNIQYF.

This chain uses TRBV7-2 with TRBJ1-2; D is undetermined. Germline V gene data show CDR1 as SGHTA and CDR2 as FQGNSA. Trimming cost V 2 bases and J 2 bases, with 6 bases left between them. There are 13 residues in the CDR3. The CDR3 sequence is CASSLQINYGYTF. The DNA of the CDR3 is TGTGCCAGCAGCTTACAGATAAACTATGGCTACACCTTC.

This chain connects TRBV6-1 to TRBJ1-5; D is undetermined. Between the trimmed V and J ends, which lost 4 bases and 4 bases, there was a span of 8 bases. From germline, CDR1 is MNHNS and CDR2 SASEGT. This CDR3 is built from 13 residues. The CDR3 loop is CASSAGLNQPQHF. The CDR3 nucleotides are TGTGCCAGCAGTGCCGGACTTAATCAGCCCCAGCATTTT.

The chain has TRBV12-2 and TRBJ2-7. TRBV12-2 is a recognized pseudogene. The CDR3 has 16 amino acids. CDR3 in amino acids: CASRLGGPPSSYEQYF. Written as DNA, the CDR3 is TGTGCAAGTCGCTTAGGAGGACCACCCAGCTCCTACGAGCAGTACTTC.

The chain combines TRBV6-1 with TRBJ2-6; D is uncertain. Germline lookup yields CDR1 MNHNS and CDR2 SASEGT. The CDR3 spans 15 residues. Deletions cut 7 bases from V and 2 bases from J, with 12 bases between. This chain's CDR3 is CASNSGSAGANVLTF. DNA for the CDR3: TGTGCCAGCAATTCCGGCTCGGCTGGGGCCAACGTCCTGACTTTC.

This clone has at least ten counts. CDR3 sequence: CSVGMGSLLDTQYF. In DNA, the CDR3 is TGCAGCGTTGGGATGGGGTCCCTTTTGGATACGCAGTATTTT. The chain employs TRBV29-1 and TRBJ2-3; D gene unclear. CDR1 SQVTM and CDR2 ANQGSEA come from the germline V gene. This CDR3 region has 14 residues. The V end lost 4 bases, the J end lost 6 bases, and 17 bases lay between the germline ends.

A single count supports this clone. The chain links TRBV9 to TRBJ2-2; TRBD1 is a possible D gene (7 bases). V was trimmed by 2 bases and J by 1 base, leaving 12 bases between them. CDR3 length: 16 amino acids. In germline, CDR1 is SGDLS, CDR2 YYNGEE. The CDR3 loop is CASSVQGGGNTGELFF. DNA for the CDR3: TGTGCCAGCAGCGTCCAGGGGGGAGGGAACACCGGGGAGCTGTTTTTT.

The chain carries TRBV10-2 and TRBJ2-7; no firm D call. The CDR3 spans 14 residues. Germline CDR1 is WSHSY and CDR2 is SAAADI. Trimming removed 2 bases from V and 3 bases from J, with 11 bases in between. The DNA of the CDR3 is TGCGCCAGCAGTGAGAGCCCCGTGGGCTACGAGCAGTACTTC. Encoded protein: CASSESPVGYEQYF.

The chain has TRBV29-1 and TRBJ2-1; maybe TRBD1 (6 bases). Trimming shortened V by 5 bases and J by 0 bases, and 11 bases separated the two germline ends. There are 14 residues in the CDR3. The germline V gene encodes CDR1 SQVTM and CDR2 ANQGSEA. The CDR3 DNA reads as TGCAGCGTTTGGGACACCGGCTCCTACAATGAGCAGTTCTTC. Its protein is CSVWDTGSYNEQFF.

The J gene is TRBJ2-3, the V gene TRBV7-2; 7 bases are a match to TRBD1. V was clipped by 5 bases and J by 6 bases; unmatched bases: 11. The CDR3 has 15 amino acids. From germline, CDR1 is SGHTA and CDR2 FQGNSA. The CDR3 nucleotides are TGTGCCAGCAGCCCGATAGGGGGCGAGTTGGATACGCAGTATTTT. Its translation: CASSPIGGELDTQYF.

V usage is TRBV7-6 and J usage is TRBJ2-1, with 12 bases lining up with TRBD2. V lost 1 base and J lost 6; bases outside the gene matches: 10. The CDR3 loop spans 18 amino acids. Germline CDR1 SGHVS, CDR2 FNYEAQ. CDR3 sequence: CASSLVASGRGPANEQFF. In nucleotides, the CDR3 is TGTGCCAGCAGCTTAGTCGCTAGCGGGAGGGGGCCAGCCAATGAGCAGTTCTTC.

V usage is TRBV7-8 and J usage is TRBJ1-5; D remains ambiguous. Germline CDR1 SGHVS, CDR2 FQNEAQ. The CDR3 has 15 amino acids. Trimming cost V 5 bases and J 8 bases, with 19 bases left between them. CDR3 residues: CASSPTGPLGEPQHF. The CDR3 DNA sequence: TGTGCCAGCAGCCCCACCGGGCCGTTGGGTGAGCCCCAGCATTTT.

This clone was counted only a few times. The J gene is TRBJ1-5, the V gene TRBV27; D is uncertain. The CDR3 spans 14 residues. V dropped 3 bases and J dropped 6 bases, with 12 bases sitting between them. Germline V gene data show CDR1 as MNHEY and CDR2 as SMNVEV (reference sequence). The CDR3 DNA is TGTGCCAGCAGTTTTCTCGGGTACTCTCAGCCCCAGCATTTT. Translating it yields CASSFLGYSQPQHF.

The V call is TRBV7-9, the J call TRBJ1-5; 9 nucleotides agree with TRBD1. The CDR3 consists of 15 residues. V lost 1 base to trimming and J lost 6 bases; unmatched junction nucleotides: 4. CDR1 is SEHNR and CDR2 is FQNEAQ in the germline V gene (reference sequence). CDR3 residues: CASSLVGQGSQPQHF. For the CDR3, the DNA is TGTGCCAGCAGCTTAGTAGGACAGGGGAGTCAGCCCCAGCATTTT. The full variable domain, with the rest looked up from reference TRBV7-9 and TRBJ1-5, is DTGVSQNPRHKITKRGQNVTFRCDPISEHNRLYWYRQTLGQGPEFLTYFQNEAQLEKSRLLSDRFSAERPKGSFSTLEIQRTEQGDSAMYLCASSLVGQGSQPQHFGDGTRLSIL.

The rearrangement uses TRBV11-2 and TRBJ2-3; 8 nucleotides match TRBD1. CDR1 is SGHAT and CDR2 is FQNNGV in the germline V gene. The CDR3 has 15 amino acids. Germline trimming cut 3 bases from V and 4 bases from J; bases unmatched to any gene: 6. As DNA, the CDR3 is TGTGCCAGCAGCTTGGGAGGACAGGGAGCAGATACGCAGTATTTT. Protein product: CASSLGGQGADTQYF.

The rearrangement links TRBV5-1 to TRBJ2-2; 8 nucleotides line up with TRBD2. The junction had 4 bases not matched to a gene; V was cut back by 5 bases and J by 1 base. Germline V gene data show CDR1 as SGHRS and CDR2 as YFSETQ. The CDR3 has 15 residues. For the CDR3, the DNA is TGCGCCAGCAGACCGGGACTAGTGAACACCGGGGAGCTGTTTTTT. This sequence encodes CASRPGLVNTGELFF.

The V and J genes are TRBV20-1 and TRBJ1-1; TRBD1 matches at 7 bases. Germline V lookup: CDR1 DFQATT, CDR2 SNEGSKA (reference sequence). Germline trimming cut 2 bases from V and 6 bases from J; bases unmatched to any gene: 0. CDR3 length equals 11 residues. CDR3 sequence: CSARQGAEAFF. The CDR3 bases are TGCAGTGCTAGACAGGGGGCTGAAGCTTTCTTT.

CDR3 residues: CASSVTRNTEAFF. The CDR3 nucleotides read TGTGCCAGCAGTGTCACCCGGAACACTGAAGCTTTCTTT. This sequence joins TRBV6-1 and TRBJ1-1; D is unresolved. Trimming stripped 4 bases from V and 1 base from J, with 7 bases between. CDR1 is MNHNS and CDR2 is SASEGT in the germline V gene. There are 13 residues in the CDR3.

V usage is TRBV28 and J usage is TRBJ1-2; D is possibly TRBD1 (6 bases). V dropped 3 bases and J dropped 2 bases, with 10 bases sitting between them. Germline V CDR1 and CDR2: MDHEN, SYDVKM. The CDR3 contains 14 residues. CDR3 protein: CASSFPTGNYGYTF. In DNA form, the CDR3 reads TGTGCCAGCAGTTTTCCTACAGGGAACTATGGCTACACCTTC.

V and J are TRBV11-2 and TRBJ2-5, with TRBD2 as a possible D gene (6 bases). The germline gives CDR1 SGHAT, CDR2 FQNNGV. This CDR3 is built from 13 residues. Trimming left V 5 bases short and J 5 bases short, with 12 bases between. The DNA for the CDR3 is TGTGCCAGCAGCCCGGGGAGGAGGGAGACCCAGTACTTC. This codes for CASSPGRRETQYF.

The chain is built from TRBV18 and TRBJ2-3; D is uncertain. CDR1 is KGHSH and CDR2 is LQKENI in the germline V gene. Between the trimmed V and J ends, which lost 0 bases and 0 bases, there was a span of 10 bases. The CDR3 runs to 16 residues. CDR3 loop: CASSPPNGLSTDTQYF. Written as DNA, the CDR3 is TGTGCCAGCTCACCACCTAACGGCTTAAGCACAGATACGCAGTATTTT.